These 27 T cell receptor beta chains share one sample of origin, sequenced in a study of control samples from healthy donors and cancer patients. TCRdb keeps only in-frame clones here, not all; method: immunoSEQ multiplex PCR. In the table there are 55,000 to 70,000 clones, more than 85% of which are singletons. Sequenced sample: PBMCs. These receptors all stem from a man aged 25-45 years with colorectal cancer.

V and J are TRBV7-2 and TRBJ1-1; no firm D call. The CDR3 covers 15 residues. The germline V and J ends were trimmed by 2 bases and 0 bases, with 10 bases remaining between them. The germline gives CDR1 SGHTA, CDR2 FQGNSA. CDR3 nucleotides: TGTGCCAGCAGCTTAAACCTCCAGATGAACACTGAAGCTTTCTTT. It is translated as CASSLNLQMNTEAFF. Supplemented by reference TRBV7-2 and TRBJ1-1, the full variable domain reads GAGVSQSPSNKVTEKGKDVELRCDPISGHTALYWYRQSLGQGLEFLIYFQGNSAPDKSGLPSDRFSAERTGGSVSTLTIQRTQQEDSAVYLCASSLNLQMNTEAFFGQGTRLTVV.

V usage is TRBV27 and J usage is TRBJ1-2, with D perhaps matching TRBD1 (6 bases). There are 14 residues in the CDR3. CDR1 MNHEY and CDR2 SMNVEV come from the germline V gene (reference sequence). With 3 bases removed from V and 5 bases from J, the gap between germline ends came to 13 bases. In DNA, the CDR3 is TGTGCCAGCAGTTTCTCAGGGGCGGGGTATGGCTACACCTTC. Translated, it gives CASSFSGAGYGYTF.

The rearrangement links TRBV7-9 to TRBJ1-2; D gene uncertain. The CDR3 totals 14 residues. The V end lost 2 bases, the J end lost 4 bases, and 11 bases lay between the germline ends. Germline V gives CDR1 SEHNR, CDR2 FQNEAQ (reference sequence). The CDR3 is CASSLLDGLYGYTF. The CDR3 DNA sequence: TGTGCCAGCAGCTTACTGGACGGCCTCTATGGCTACACCTTC.

The chain combines TRBV5-4 with TRBJ2-1; no firm D call. Germline CDR1 reads SGHNT; CDR2 reads YYREEE (reference sequence). The V and J ends lost 6 bases and 5 bases respectively, with 6 bases between them. This CDR3 spans 11 amino acids. The CDR3 sequence: CASTGHNEQFF. The CDR3 region has the DNA TGTGCCAGCACCGGGCACAATGAGCAGTTCTTC.

The CDR3 region is CARSLVPGLAGTERYV. CDR3 nucleotide sequence: TGTGCCAGAAGCTTAGTTCCGGGACTAGCGGGGACCGAGCGGTACGTC. V and J are TRBV5-3 and TRBJ2-7, with TRBD2 matching over 13 bases. TRBV5-3 is an ORF for which the function is uncertain. The CDR3 spans 16 residues.

J is TRBJ2-1 and V is TRBV24-1; D is ambiguous. The germline V and J ends were trimmed by 4 bases and 7 bases, with 22 bases remaining between them. CDR1 is KGHDR and CDR2 is SFDVKD in the germline V gene. The CDR3 covers 17 residues. The CDR3 sequence: CATSEHSGVSSVNEQFF. DNA of the CDR3: TGTGCCACCAGTGAACATTCTGGGGTTTCGTCGGTGAATGAGCAGTTCTTC.

The J gene is TRBJ2-5, the V gene TRBV5-1; TRBD1 agrees at 7 bases. CDR3 length: 14 amino acids. Germline-derived CDR1 and CDR2 are SGHRS and YFSETQ. V dropped 0 bases and J dropped 4; count of bases not matched to a gene: 3. The CDR3: CASSLVGGRETQYF. The CDR3 DNA follows: TGCGCCAGCAGCTTGGTAGGGGGCAGAGAGACCCAGTACTTC.

The rearrangement links TRBV20-1 to TRBJ1-1; 9 nucleotides align to TRBD1. The CDR3 extends over 17 amino acids. The germline gives CDR1 DFQATT, CDR2 SNEGSKA (reference sequence). After removal of 3 bases from V and 1 base from J, the junction contained 12 bases not matched to a gene. CDR3 DNA: TGCAGTGCTAGTCCCCCCTCGGACAGGGGAAGGAACACTGAAGCTTTCTTT. It codes for CSASPPSDRGRNTEAFF.

The V call is TRBV6-6, the J call TRBJ2-3; D not certain. This CDR3 comprises 11 residues. Trimming pared 2 bases from V and 6 bases from J, leaving 3 bases between. Germline CDR1 reads MNHNY; CDR2 reads SVGAGI (reference sequence). CDR3 amino acids: CASSYEDTQYF. The CDR3 DNA reads TGTGCCAGCAGTTACGAGGATACGCAGTATTTT.

The chain employs TRBV18 and TRBJ2-1; tentatively, D is TRBD1 (5 bases). CDR1 is KGHSH, CDR2 LQKENI, per germline. This CDR3 contains 16 residues. Trimming took off 5 bases at V and 0 bases at J, with 14 bases between the two ends. The DNA of the CDR3 is TGTGCCAGCTCATCTAACCTGCAGGGCTCCTACAATGAGCAGTTCTTC. It encodes CASSSNLQGSYNEQFF.

V and J are TRBV3-1 (or the pseudogene TRBV3-2) and TRBJ2-4; TRBD1 agrees at 10 bases. The germline V gene has CDR1 LGHDT and CDR2 YNNKEL (reference sequence). V trimming: 2 bases; J trimming: 1 base; junction bases outside the gene matches: 8. This CDR3 is 18 amino acids long. The CDR3 nucleotides read TGTGCCAGCAGCCAATTGTTGGACAGGGGGTTGGCCAAAAACATTCAGTACTTC. Amino acid sequence: CASSQLLDRGLAKNIQYF.

The chain uses TRBV19 and TRBJ2-3, with D uncertain. The CDR3 spans 14 residues. Trimming removed 5 bases at V and 4 bases at J, with 13 bases between. The germline V gene has CDR1 LNHDA and CDR2 SQIVND (reference sequence). CDR3 coding DNA: TGTGCCAGTAGTTTCAGTGGGCCCGCAGATACGCAGTATTTT. This codes for CASSFSGPADTQYF.

This chain connects TRBV7-2 to TRBJ2-2; D is possibly TRBD1 (5 bases). This CDR3 is 13 amino acids long. CDR1 is SGHTA, CDR2 FQGNSA, per germline. V gave up 3 bases and J gave up 3 bases, with 5 bases separating them. Here the CDR3 reads CASSFRDTGELFF. CDR3 coding DNA: TGTGCCAGCAGCTTCAGGGACACCGGGGAGCTGTTTTTT.

This clone was seen only a few times. The chain uses TRBV5-8 and TRBJ1-1; possibly TRBD1 for D (5 bases). Trimming took off 7 bases at V and 6 bases at J, with 10 bases between the two ends. Germline values: CDR1 SGHTS, CDR2 YDEGEE. The CDR3 is 11 residues long. The CDR3: CASGRVAEAFF. As DNA, the CDR3 is TGTGCCAGCGGCAGGGTGGCTGAAGCTTTCTTT. The variable domain in full, completed from reference TRBV5-8 and TRBJ1-1, reads EAGVTQSPTHLIKTRGQQATLRCSPISGHTSVYWYQQALGLGLQFLLWYDEGEERNRGNFPPRFSGRQFPNYSSELNVNALELEDSALYLCASGRVAEAFFGQGTRLTVV.

The gene calls are TRBV6-2 or TRBV6-3 and TRBJ1-6; 9 bases align to TRBD1. With V trimmed by 2 bases and J by 8 bases, 4 bases remained unmatched. The CDR3 is 15 amino acids. Germline V gene lookup returns CDR1 MNHEY and CDR2 SVGEGT. The CDR3: CASSYDRGVYSPLHF. CDR3 sequence (DNA): TGTGCCAGCAGTTACGACAGGGGGGTTTATTCACCCCTCCACTTT.

The genes are TRBV6-5 and TRBJ1-1; D gene uncertain. This CDR3 spans 14 amino acids. Trimming cost V 6 bases and J 2 bases, with 13 bases left between them. CDR1 MNHEY and CDR2 SVGAGI come from the germline V gene. This CDR3 reads CASRSQNFNTEAFF. In nucleotides, the CDR3 is TGTGCCAGCAGATCACAGAATTTTAACACTGAAGCTTTCTTT.

The CDR3 DNA follows: TGTGCCAGCAGTGAATTCGACAGCGCCTACGAGCAGTACTTC. This encodes CASSEFDSAYEQYF. The chain has TRBV25-1 and TRBJ2-7; weak D call: TRBD1 (5 bases). The CDR3 extends over 14 amino acids. In germline, CDR1 is MGHDK, CDR2 SYGVNS. V was trimmed by 1 base and J by 2 bases, leaving 9 bases between them.

The genes are TRBV11-3 and TRBJ2-1; D may correspond to TRBD1 or TRBD2 (5 bases each). This CDR3 has 16 residues. Looked up from germline, CDR1 is SGHNT and CDR2 is YENEEA. The V end was cut by 5 bases, the J end by 0 bases, with 14 bases between. The CDR3 DNA sequence: TGTGCCAGCAGCACTTCGGGTGGGGGCTCCTACAATGAGCAGTTCTTC. Translation gives CASSTSGGGSYNEQFF.

This clone came up a few times. V and J are TRBV7-2 and TRBJ1-1, with no clear D. This CDR3 contains 14 residues. The V and J ends lost 3 bases and 1 base respectively, with 9 bases between them. CDR1 is SGHTA and CDR2 is FQGNSA in the germline V gene. The CDR3 loop is CASSFGGENTEAFF. CDR3 in DNA: TGTGCCAGCAGCTTTGGCGGCGAGAACACTGAAGCTTTCTTT.

This chain joins TRBV14 and TRBJ1-3, with no clear D. This CDR3 contains 14 residues. V was clipped by 2 bases and J by 4 bases, with 9 bases between them. Germline CDR1 reads SGHDN; CDR2 reads FVKESK. CDR3: CASSQISRGNTIYF. The DNA for the CDR3 is TGTGCCAGCAGCCAAATAAGCAGGGGAAACACCATATATTTT.

This clone was seen once. A read error may account for a junction end that differs from germline. The rearrangement uses TRBV5-1 and TRBJ2-3, with 8 bases fitting TRBD1. This CDR3 region has 16 residues. Germline values: CDR1 SGHRS, CDR2 YFSETQ. For the CDR3, the DNA is TGCGCCAGCAGCACTGTTCAGGGGGCAAGCACAGATATGCAGTATTTT. Translation gives CASSTVQGASTDMQYF.

The rearrangement uses TRBV5-1 and TRBJ2-7, with D perhaps TRBD1 or TRBD2 (5 bases each). Trimming stripped 0 bases from V and 2 bases from J, with 18 bases between. In germline, CDR1 is SGHRS, CDR2 YFSETQ. The CDR3 spans 17 residues. CDR3 DNA: TGCGCCAGCAGCTTGGGACCTTATGGGGGTCGGACCTACGAGCAGTACGTC. Translated, it gives CASSLGPYGGRTYEQYV.

This clone was seen a single time. The V and J genes are TRBV5-1 and TRBJ2-1; D is tentatively TRBD1 or TRBD2 (5 bases each). This CDR3 comprises 15 residues. Trimming removed 2 bases at V and 6 bases at J, with 15 bases between. Per germline, CDR1 SGHRS and CDR2 YFSETQ. CDR3 sequence (DNA): TGCGCCAGCAGCTTTGCTCCGGGACGCCTCAATGAGCAGTTCTTC. Protein: CASSFAPGRLNEQFF.

The gene calls are TRBV30 and TRBJ1-1, with D tentatively TRBD1 (5 bases). This CDR3 is built from 12 residues. The germline gives CDR1 GTSNPN, CDR2 SVGIG (reference sequence). The V end lost 8 bases, the J end lost 4 bases, and 14 bases lay between the germline ends. The DNA for the CDR3 is TGTGCCAGTACCAGGGTGGTCACTGAAGCTTTCTTT. It specifies CASTRVVTEAFF.

The V gene is TRBV15, the J gene TRBJ2-2; 10 positions agree with TRBD2. The CDR3 runs 16 residues. J was trimmed by 4 bases and V by 3 bases; bases with no gene match: 5. From germline, CDR1 is LNHNV and CDR2 YYDKDF (reference sequence). The chain's CDR3 is CATSSTGLAITGELFF. CDR3 coding DNA: TGTGCCACCAGCAGCACGGGACTAGCGATCACCGGGGAGCTGTTTTTT.

This clone was detected only once. J is TRBJ1-2 and V is TRBV27; a weak D match, TRBD1 (5 bases). The CDR3 consists of 15 residues. Trimming pared 4 bases from V and 3 bases from J, leaving 15 bases between. Germline loops: CDR1 MNHEY, CDR2 SMNVEV (reference sequence). CDR3 amino acids: CASSSENRGDYGYTF. CDR3 in DNA: TGTGCCAGCAGTTCTGAGAACCGGGGGGACTATGGCTACACCTTC.

This clone was detected only once. The gene calls are TRBV24-1 and TRBJ2-5; TRBD2 matches 7 bases. CDR3 length: 16 residues. J lost 0 bases, V lost 4 bases, and 7 bases had no gene match. Per the germline V gene, CDR1 is KGHDR and CDR2 is SFDVKD. CDR3 in amino acids: CATSDAGGTYQETQYF. DNA of the CDR3: TGTGCCACCAGTGACGCCGGGGGGACCTACCAAGAGACCCAGTACTTC.